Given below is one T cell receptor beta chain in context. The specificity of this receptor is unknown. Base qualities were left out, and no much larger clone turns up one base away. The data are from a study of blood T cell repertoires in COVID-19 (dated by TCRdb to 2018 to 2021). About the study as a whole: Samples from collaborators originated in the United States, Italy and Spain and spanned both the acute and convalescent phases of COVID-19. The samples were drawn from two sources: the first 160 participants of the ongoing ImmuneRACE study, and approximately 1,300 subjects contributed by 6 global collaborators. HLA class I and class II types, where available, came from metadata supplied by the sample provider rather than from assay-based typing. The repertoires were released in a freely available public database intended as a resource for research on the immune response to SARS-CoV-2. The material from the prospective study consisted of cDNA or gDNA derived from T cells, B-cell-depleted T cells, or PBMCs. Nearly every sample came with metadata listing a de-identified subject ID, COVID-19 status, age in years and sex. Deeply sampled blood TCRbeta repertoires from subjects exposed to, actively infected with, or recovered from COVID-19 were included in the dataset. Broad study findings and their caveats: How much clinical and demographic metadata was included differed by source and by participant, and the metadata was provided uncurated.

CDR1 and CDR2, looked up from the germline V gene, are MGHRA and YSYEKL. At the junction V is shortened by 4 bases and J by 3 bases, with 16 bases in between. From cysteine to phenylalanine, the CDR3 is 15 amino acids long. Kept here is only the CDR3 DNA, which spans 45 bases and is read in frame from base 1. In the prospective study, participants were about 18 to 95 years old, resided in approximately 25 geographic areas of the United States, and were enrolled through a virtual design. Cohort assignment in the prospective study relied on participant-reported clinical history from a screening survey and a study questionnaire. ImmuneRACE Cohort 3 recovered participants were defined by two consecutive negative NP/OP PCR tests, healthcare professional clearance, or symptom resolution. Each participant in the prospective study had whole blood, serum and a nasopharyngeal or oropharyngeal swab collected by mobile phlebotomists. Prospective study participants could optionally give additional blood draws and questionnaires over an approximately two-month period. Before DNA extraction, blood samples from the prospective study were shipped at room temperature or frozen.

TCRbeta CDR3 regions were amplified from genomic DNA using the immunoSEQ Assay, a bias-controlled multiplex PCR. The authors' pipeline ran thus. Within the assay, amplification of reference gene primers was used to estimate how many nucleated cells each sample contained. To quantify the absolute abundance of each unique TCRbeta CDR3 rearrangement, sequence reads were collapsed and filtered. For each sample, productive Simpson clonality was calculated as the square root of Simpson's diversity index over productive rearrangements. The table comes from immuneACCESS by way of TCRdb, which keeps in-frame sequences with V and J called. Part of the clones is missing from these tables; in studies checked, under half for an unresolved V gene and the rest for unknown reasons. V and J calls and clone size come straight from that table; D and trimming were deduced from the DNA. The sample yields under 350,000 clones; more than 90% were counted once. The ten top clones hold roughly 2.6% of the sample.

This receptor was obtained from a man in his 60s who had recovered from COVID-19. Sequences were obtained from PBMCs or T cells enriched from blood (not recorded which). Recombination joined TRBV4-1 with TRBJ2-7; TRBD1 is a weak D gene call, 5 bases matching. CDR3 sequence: CASSPEGAPFYEQYF. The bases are TGCGCCAGCAGCCCAGAAGGGGCCCCTTTCTACGAGCAGTACTTC.